This T cell receptor (beta chain) came from a study of shared clonotypes between healthy human individuals. Germline-derived CDR1 and CDR2 are SNHLY and FYNNEI. The V segment lost 6 bases and the J segment 4 bases; nucleotides outside the gene matches: 4. This CDR3 contains 13 residues. Comment on this clone: Its antigen is currently unknown.

Notes on the study in general: Donors were few, which limited the genetic and exposure-history diversity represented. Unshared clonotypes carried lower generation probabilities than those common to all four donors.

The study ran the assay at deep level. TCRdb keeps only in-frame clones here, not all; method: immunoSEQ multiplex PCR. Among about 980,000 clones listed, less than 85% were seen once. Input material: memory CD4+ T cells sorted from blood. Subset given: CD45RA-negative fraction. The sequence was obtained from a man between 18 and 29 years old in good health. The gene calls are TRBV2 and TRBJ1-2; 8 bases map to TRBD1. In nucleotides, the CDR3 is TGTGCCAGCAGAGGGACAGGATCCTATGGCTACACCTTC. As protein: CASRGTGSYGYTF.